The TCR beta chain under discussion was sequenced for a study of CD8 T cells in Susac syndrome. Sequencing targeted TCR beta in blood CD8+ and CD4+ T cells. Treatment-naive patients with stable or active relapsing-remitting disease served as multiple sclerosis controls. Negative isolation yielded CD8+ and CD4+ T cells; FACS enriched TEMRA cells. CDR3 length equals 13 residues. Trimming stripped 0 bases from V and 1 base from J, with 4 bases between. Germline CDR1 is SGHKS and CDR2 is YYEKEE (reference sequence). RNA amounts of 0.5 to 1 ug underwent reverse transcription with random hexamers. It was immunoSEQ multiplex PCR that amplified TCR beta CDR3 across 54 Vbeta and 13 Jbeta. TCRdb redid the calling of the immunoSEQ multiplex PCR reads with MiXCR, one entry per CDR3 protein. The table lists around 220,000 distinct CDR3 sequences, approximately 90% of them singletons.

The sequencing sample was made of CD8+ T cells from PBMCs. The clonotype comes from a human donor with multiple sclerosis. This sequence joins TRBV5-5 and TRBJ1-1; D is ambiguous. CDR3 nucleotide sequence: TGTGCCAGCAGCTTGGAAGGGAACACTGAAGCTTTCTTT. Translation: CASSLEGNTEAFF.